The 20 T cell receptor beta chains below were found in one sample sequenced in a study of breast tumors, draining lymph nodes, adjacent tissues. Breast cancer patients provided tissue from their axillary draining lymph nodes. Each CDR3 protein is one row after TCRdb ran MiXCR on the multiplex PCR reads. The sample lists hundreds of thousands of distinct CDR3 sequences; about 32% were seen once. Sequencing was done on a sample of axillary lymph node tissue. The receptors stem from a female donor with breast cancer. Some clones in this sample may be carry-over from other donors' samples.

This clonotype was counted ten times or more. This chain joins TRBV7-2 and TRBJ2-7; D remains unclear. CDR1 is SGHTA, CDR2 FQGNSA, per germline. Trimming removed 2 bases from V and 2 bases from J, with 10 bases in between. This CDR3 is 14 amino acids long. In DNA, the CDR3 is TGTGCCAGCAGCTTAATGGCAGGCCCCTACGAGCAGTACTTC. This encodes CASSLMAGPYEQYF.

This clonotype was picked up a small number of times. This clone may be a read error of a much larger clone one base away. In this CDR3 the conserved last residue, phenylalanine or tryptophan, is missing, so a read error is likely. The CDR3 sequence is CASSGSGRLEQYS. The CDR3 coding sequence is TGTGCCAGCAGTGGTTCGGGACGACTCGAGCAGTACTCC. V usage is TRBV9 and J usage is TRBJ2-7; D assignment may be TRBD1 or TRBD2 (5 bases each). Germline V gene sequence: CDR1 SGDLS, CDR2 YYNGEE. The CDR3 extends over 13 amino acids. V lost 5 bases and J 6 bases, leaving 15 bases between the germline ends.

V usage is TRBV24-1 and J usage is TRBJ2-4, with a possible D match to TRBD2 (7 bases). This CDR3 spans 13 amino acids. Germline values: CDR1 KGHDR, CDR2 SFDVKD. The ends were cut back, 5 bases at V and 7 bases at J, with 11 bases in the middle. CDR3 sequence: CATSAGGPNIQYF. CDR3 DNA sequence: TGTGCCACCAGTGCGGGGGGCCCTAACATTCAGTACTTC.

With respect to this clonotype: A read error may explain this, as a much larger clone is one base away. The gene calls are TRBV6-2 or TRBV6-3 and TRBJ2-7; weak D call: TRBD2 (6 bases). The CDR3 covers 13 residues. Looked up from germline, CDR1 is MNHEY and CDR2 is SVGEGT. DNA for the CDR3: TGTGCCAGCACCTCGGGACTCAACTACAAGCAGTACTTC. Protein: CASTSGLNYKQYF.

Concerning this clonotype itself: No DNA is shown, since the ends of the CDR3 on it are uncertain; the CDR3 is the one TCRdb lists. This sequence joins TRBV7-8 and TRBJ2-7; the table's D gene call, TRBD2, was not cross checked with the DNA. Germline CDR1 SGHVS, CDR2 FQNEAQ. The CDR3 length equals 19 residues, ends included. CDR3 residues: CASSFYICSATGLPNEQYF.

The V call is TRBV5-8, the J call TRBJ2-2; the D gene is possibly TRBD1 (6 bases). The CDR3 runs to 14 residues. The ends were cut back, 3 bases at V and 5 bases at J, with 11 bases in the middle. The V gene's germline CDR1 is SGHTS and CDR2 YDEGEE. For the CDR3, the DNA is TGTGCCAGCAGCTACCTTAGGGGGACCGGGGAGCTGTTTTTT. It codes for CASSYLRGTGELFF. The whole variable domain, remainder taken from reference TRBV5-8 and TRBJ2-2, is EAGVTQSPTHLIKTRGQQATLRCSPISGHTSVYWYQQALGLGLQFLLWYDEGEERNRGNFPPRFSGRQFPNYSSELNVNALELEDSALYLCASSYLRGTGELFFGEGSRLTVL.

This clonotype turned up a few times. Since a much larger clone is just one base distant, this may be a read error. The rearrangement links TRBV4-1 to TRBJ2-3; D is perhaps TRBD2 (6 bases). Germline V gives CDR1 MGHRA, CDR2 YSYEKL. V was cut by 4 bases and J by 5 bases, with 16 bases left in between. The CDR3 totals 15 residues. The DNA for the CDR3 is TGCGCCAGCAGCCCCGGGCCGGGGGTAGTAGATACGCAGTATTTT. Its translation: CASSPGPGVVDTQYF.

This clonotype was detected ten times or more. The chain joins TRBV2 to TRBJ1-4, with D possibly being TRBD1 (5 bases). Trimming shortened V by 4 bases and J by 3 bases, and 9 bases separated the two germline ends. Germline values: CDR1 SNHLY, CDR2 FYNNEI. CDR3 length: 14 residues. In nucleotides, the CDR3 is TGTGCCAGCAGTGGGGGCAGCGCTAATGAAAAACTGTTTTTT. Amino acid sequence: CASSGGSANEKLFF. Full variable domain (rest looked up from reference TRBV2 and TRBJ1-4): EPEVTQTPSHQVTQMGQEVILRCVPISNHLYFYWYRQILGQKVEFLVSFYNNEISEKSEIFDDQFSVERPDGSNFTLKIRSTKLEDSAMYFCASSGGSANEKLFFGSGTQLSVL.

This clonotype was seen ten or more times. The chain uses TRBV2 and TRBJ2-3; the match to TRBD1 covers 7 bases. The CDR3 has 15 residues. The V and J ends lost 4 bases and 0 bases, in that order; junction bases with no gene match: 4. CDR1 is SNHLY and CDR2 is FYNNEI in the germline V gene. CDR3 DNA: TGTGCCAGCAGTGGTGACAGGGTTAGCACAGATACGCAGTATTTT. This translates into CASSGDRVSTDTQYF. The full variable domain, with the rest looked up from reference TRBV2 and TRBJ2-3, is EPEVTQTPSHQVTQMGQEVILRCVPISNHLYFYWYRQILGQKVEFLVSFYNNEISEKSEIFDDQFSVERPDGSNFTLKIRSTKLEDSAMYFCASSGDRVSTDTQYFGPGTRLTVL.

There are many counts of this clonotype. The gene calls are TRBV15 and TRBJ1-4; D uncertain. The V gene's germline CDR1 is LNHNV and CDR2 YYDKDF (reference sequence). This CDR3 contains 12 residues. V was trimmed by 5 bases and J by 6 bases, leaving 7 bases between them. The CDR3 sequence: CATSGIHEKLFF. CDR3 bases: TGTGCCACCAGCGGCATCCATGAAAAACTGTTTTTT.

This clonotype was picked up many times. The gene calls are TRBV9 and TRBJ1-2; 9 bases agree with TRBD1. The CDR3 has 18 residues. In germline, CDR1 is SGDLS, CDR2 YYNGEE. The V and J ends lost 3 bases and 5 bases, in that order; junction bases with no gene match: 17. The CDR3 DNA is TGTGCCAGCAGCGCCGAACAGGGGGCAGCCTCTAGGCTATATGGCTACACCTTC. As protein: CASSAEQGAASRLYGYTF. Complete variable domain (other parts from reference TRBV9 and TRBJ1-2): DSGVTQTPKHLITATGQRVTLRCSPRSGDLSVYWYQQSLDQGLQFLIQYYNGEERAKGNILERFSAQQFPDLHSELNLSSLELGDSALYFCASSAEQGAASRLYGYTFGSGTRLTVV.

The CDR3 here is CASNAGVGTEAFF. Here the CDR3 DNA reads TGTGCCAGCAATGCAGGGGTGGGCACTGAAGCTTTCTTT. The chain has TRBV12-3 or TRBV12-4 and TRBJ1-1; a weak D match, TRBD1 (6 bases). V dropped 7 bases and J dropped 4 bases, with 13 bases sitting between them. The CDR3 is made up of 13 amino acids.

CDR3 nucleotides: TGTGCCAGCAGCCCGGGACTGAGCACCTACAATGAGCAGTTCTTC. Residues: CASSPGLSTYNEQFF. The V call is TRBV5-6, the J call TRBJ2-1; perhaps TRBD2 as D (6 bases). The CDR3 contains 15 residues. Trimming pared 4 bases from V and 2 bases from J, leaving 13 bases between. Germline CDR1 SGHDT, CDR2 YYEEEE.

This clonotype was seen repeatedly, ten times or more. This chain connects TRBV20-1 to TRBJ1-2; TRBD1 is a possible D gene (6 bases). This CDR3 has 15 residues. Trimming removed 0 bases at V and 10 bases at J, with 21 bases between. CDR1 and CDR2 from the germline V gene are DFQATT and SNEGSKA (reference sequence). For the CDR3, the DNA is TGCAGTGCTAGAGAATATGGGGGCGAAAAAAACCTCTACACCTTC. This translates into CSAREYGGEKNLYTF.

This clonotype showed up many times. The V gene is TRBV5-4, the J gene TRBJ2-7; D perhaps matches TRBD1 (5 bases). The CDR3 has 16 residues. V was shortened by 4 bases and J by 0 bases, with 17 bases between the two germline ends. Per the germline V gene, CDR1 is SGHNT and CDR2 is YYREEE (reference sequence). CDR3 sequence reads: CASSPGAGPFSYEQYF. In DNA form, the CDR3 reads TGTGCCAGCAGCCCCGGTGCAGGGCCCTTCTCCTACGAGCAGTACTTC.

The chain carries TRBV11-3 and TRBJ2-6; D perhaps matches TRBD2 (5 bases). CDR3 size: 15 residues. CDR1 is SGHNT and CDR2 is YENEEA in the germline V gene. With 5 bases removed from V and 9 bases from J, the gap between germline ends came to 17 bases. CDR3 amino acids: CASSPTVSAGNVLTF. As DNA, the CDR3 is TGTGCCAGCAGCCCCACAGTCTCTGCGGGCAACGTCCTGACTTTC.

In this sample, this clonotype turned up many times. This rearrangement joins TRBV11-2 to TRBJ1-3; D unresolved. Germline CDR1 reads SGHAT; CDR2 reads FQNNGV. V shed 2 bases and J shed 0 bases, with 8 bases lying between them. CDR3 length equals 15 residues. Here the CDR3 DNA reads TGTGCCAGCAGCTTACTAGGAAGCTCTGGAAACACCATATATTTT. Its protein is CASSLLGSSGNTIYF.

The V gene is TRBV19, the J gene TRBJ1-2; D unclear. V was pared by 2 bases and J by 2 bases, with 9 bases between. The CDR3 extends over 14 amino acids. Per the germline V gene, CDR1 is LNHDA and CDR2 is SQIVND (reference sequence). CDR3 bases: TGTGCCAGTAGTATACTTAGCGCGAACTATGGCTACACCTTC. Translation gives CASSILSANYGYTF. Full variable domain (outside the CDR3, taken from reference TRBV19 and TRBJ1-2): DGGITQSPKYLFRKEGQNVTLSCEQNLNHDAMYWYRQDPGQGLRLIYYSQIVNDFQKGDIAEGYSVSREKKESFPLTVTSAQKNPTAFYLCASSILSANYGYTFGSGTRLTVV.

This clonotype was detected many times. The chain carries TRBV20-1 and TRBJ2-3; D possibly uses TRBD1 or TRBD2 (5 bases each). The CDR3 runs to 14 residues. V was pared by 0 bases and J by 5 bases, with 12 bases between. Germline CDR1 DFQATT, CDR2 SNEGSKA (reference sequence). CDR3 sequence: CSARDAEGRDTQYF. DNA of the CDR3: TGCAGTGCTAGAGATGCCGAGGGGCGAGATACGCAGTATTTT.

This clonotype was observed a single time. The chain carries TRBV12-3 or TRBV12-4 and TRBJ1-1; no firm D call. V was clipped by 1 base and J by 5 bases, with 14 bases between them. The CDR3 extends over 15 amino acids. The CDR3: CASSLGCRRRTEAFF. For the CDR3, the DNA is TGTGCCAGCAGTTTAGGATGTCGGAGGAGAACTGAAGCTTTCTTT.